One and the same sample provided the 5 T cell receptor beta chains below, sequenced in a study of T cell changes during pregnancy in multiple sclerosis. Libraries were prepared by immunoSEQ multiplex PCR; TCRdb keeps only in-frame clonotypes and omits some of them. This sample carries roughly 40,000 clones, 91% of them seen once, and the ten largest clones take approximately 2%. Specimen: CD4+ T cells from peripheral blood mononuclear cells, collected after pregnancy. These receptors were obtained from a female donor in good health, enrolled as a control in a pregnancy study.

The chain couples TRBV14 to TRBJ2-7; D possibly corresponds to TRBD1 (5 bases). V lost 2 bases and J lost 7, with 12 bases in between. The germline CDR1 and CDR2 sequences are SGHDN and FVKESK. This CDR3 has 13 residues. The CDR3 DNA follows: TGTGCCAGCAGCCAACGGCTTTCAGGGGAGCAGTACTTC. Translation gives CASSQRLSGEQYF.

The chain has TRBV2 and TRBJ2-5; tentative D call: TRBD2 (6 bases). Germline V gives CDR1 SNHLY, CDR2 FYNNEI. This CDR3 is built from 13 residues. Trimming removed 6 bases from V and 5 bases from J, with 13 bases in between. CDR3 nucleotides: TGTGCCAGCAGCGGACGGAGGGAGGAGACCCAGTACTTC. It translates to CASSGRREETQYF.

Here the CDR3 DNA reads TGTGCCAGCAGTCATTCGAGGGCCCTTACTGGGGACACCATATATTTT. Translation gives CASSHSRALTGDTIYF. The V gene is TRBV7-8, the J gene TRBJ1-3; D is unresolved. The CDR3 extends over 16 amino acids. Germline assignment: CDR1 SGHVS and CDR2 FQNEAQ. V lost 6 bases and J lost 8, with 23 bases in between.

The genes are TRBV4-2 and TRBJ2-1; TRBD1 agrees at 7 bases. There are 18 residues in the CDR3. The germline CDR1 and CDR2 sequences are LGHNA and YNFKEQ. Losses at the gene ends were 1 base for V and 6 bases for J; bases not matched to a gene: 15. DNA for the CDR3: TGTGCCAGCAGCCAAGGATCCCTACAGGGGTGGTATACCAATGAGCAGTTCTTC. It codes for CASSQGSLQGWYTNEQFF.

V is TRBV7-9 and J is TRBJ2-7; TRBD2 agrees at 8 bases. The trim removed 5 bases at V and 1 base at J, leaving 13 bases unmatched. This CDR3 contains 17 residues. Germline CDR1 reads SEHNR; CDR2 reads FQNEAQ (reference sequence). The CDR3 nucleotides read TGTGCCAGCAGCACAATACCGGGACTAGGACCTTCCTACGAGCAGTACTTC. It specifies CASSTIPGLGPSYEQYF.